This TCR beta chain was found in a study of shared clonotypes between healthy human individuals. Study as a whole: Per donor, three plates held CD4 naive cells, three held CD4 memory, two held CD8 naive and one held CD8 memory. Regarding the study as a whole: A handful of donors had approximately 4.6% of their naive CD4 clonotypes in common.

The data were produced by immunoSEQ multiplex PCR, yet TCRdb's version contains in-frame clones alone and is incomplete. The data show roughly 2.4 million clones, with 90% to 96% seen just once and roughly 0.13% held by the top ten. CDR1 and CDR2 from the germline V gene are MNHNS and SASEGT. This CDR3 is built from 14 residues. The V end lost 3 bases, the J end lost 4 bases, and 10 bases lay between the germline ends. Participating donors were healthy, HIV-negative adults free of recent acute infections or vaccinations. About this clone itself: Antigen: not known.

The sequence was collected from a man between 18 and 29 years old in good health. The chain recombines TRBV6-1 with TRBJ1-5; a possible D gene is TRBD1 (6 bases). Sequenced: naive CD4+ T cells sorted from blood. Regarding subset: CD45RA+ positively selected. The CDR3 nucleotides read TGTGCCAGCAGTGACACAGGGCTTAATCAGCCCCAGCATTTT. It specifies CASSDTGLNQPQHF.